This T cell receptor beta chain is drawn from a study of molecular identifiers for immune sequencing clone quantification. Methods described previously, with TCR primers listed, were used for bulk TCR libraries. TCRdb re-called the PCR reads through MiXCR, storing one row per CDR3 protein. The table has about half a million distinct CDR3 sequences, under 30% seen once. Libraries of naive CD8 T cells were made from roughly 18,000 to 920,000 sorted cells. They used 10%, 30% or 50% RNA. The sorting of naive CD8 T cells used the CD8+CD4-CCR7+CD45RA+ phenotype. V lost 7 bases and J lost 1, with 8 bases in between. This CDR3 is built from 12 residues.

The sequencing sample was made of naive CD8+ T cells from blood, with Jurkat cell RNA spiked in. Described subset: FACS-sorted CD8+CD4-CCR7+CD45RA+ naive T cells. The receptor's source is a human donor in good health. Some libraries in this study had Jurkat cell RNA spiked in. The chain has TRBV12-3 or TRBV12-4 and TRBJ2-7; no reliable D call. The CDR3, as DNA: TGTGCCAGCAAGGTGGGATCCTACGAGCAGTACTTC. This sequence encodes CASKVGSYEQYF.